This entry lists 11 T cell receptor beta chains sequenced from one sample in a study of blood T cell repertoires in COVID-19. The data were produced by immunoSEQ multiplex PCR, yet TCRdb's version contains in-frame clones alone and is incomplete. This repertoire shows approximately 240,000 clones, 65% to 85% found once; its top ten account for 4% to 4.5%. The sequencing input was peripheral blood. These receptors came from a woman aged 40 to 50 with active or convalescent COVID-19.

This clone has only one observation. The genes are TRBV28 and TRBJ2-1, with 8 bases fitting TRBD1. Germline values: CDR1 MDHEN, CDR2 SYDVKM. The length of the CDR3 is 13 residues. V lost 5 bases to trimming and J lost 7 bases; unmatched junction nucleotides: 4. CDR3 DNA: TGTGCCAGCAGTGAAAGGACAGGGAATGAGCAGTTCTTC. Translation gives CASSERTGNEQFF.

V usage is TRBV5-5 and J usage is TRBJ1-2; D gene ambiguous. Trimming took off 4 bases at V and 2 bases at J, with 12 bases between the two ends. The CDR3 has 14 residues. CDR1 and CDR2 from the germline V gene are SGHKS and YYEKEE (reference sequence). The CDR3 spells CASSLANPNYGYTF. CDR3 in DNA: TGTGCCAGCAGCCTTGCGAACCCCAACTATGGCTACACCTTC. The full variable domain, in which reference TRBV5-5 and TRBJ1-2 provide the parts outside the CDR3, is DAGVTQSPTHLIKTRGQQVTLRCSPISGHKSVSWYQQVLGQGPQFIFQYYEKEERGRGNFPDRFSARQFPNYSSELNVNALLLGDSALYLCASSLANPNYGYTFGSGTRLTVV.

The rearrangement links TRBV7-2 to TRBJ1-1; D is unclear. The CDR3 length is 13 residues. The germline V gene has CDR1 SGHTA and CDR2 FQGNSA. Trimming took off 5 bases at V and 2 bases at J, with 9 bases between the two ends. Here the CDR3 reads CASSLRSNTEAFF. The DNA of the CDR3 is TGTGCCAGCAGCCTTCGTAGTAACACTGAAGCTTTCTTT.

The V call is TRBV30, the J call TRBJ2-7; D might be TRBD1 (7 bases). Germline V lookup: CDR1 GTSNPN, CDR2 SVGIG (reference sequence). This CDR3 region has 13 residues. V was pared by 2 bases and J by 6 bases, with 14 bases between. Written as DNA, the CDR3 is TGTGCCTGGAGTCACCGACAGGGAGGCGAGCAGTACGTC. Translating it yields CAWSHRQGGEQYV.

The rearrangement uses TRBV7-9 and TRBJ1-1, with 7 bases lining up with TRBD1. The V segment lost 6 bases and the J segment 0 bases; nucleotides outside the gene matches: 13. Germline values: CDR1 SEHNR, CDR2 FQNEAQ (reference sequence). The CDR3 runs to 17 residues. Written as DNA, the CDR3 is TGTGCCAGCAGGGACCCAGGCAGGGGGAAACTGAACACTGAAGCTTTCTTT. It codes for CASRDPGRGKLNTEAFF.

V usage is TRBV7-6 and J usage is TRBJ1-1; D may be TRBD1 (6 bases). The CDR3 sequence is 13 residues long. V lost 5 bases and J 1 base, leaving 8 bases between the germline ends. CDR1 SGHVS and CDR2 FNYEAQ come from the germline V gene. This chain's CDR3 is CASSRGRNTEAFF. The CDR3 bases are TGTGCCAGCAGCAGGGGGAGGAACACTGAAGCTTTCTTT.

The V and J genes are TRBV5-1 and TRBJ1-1; D gene uncertain. CDR1 is SGHRS, CDR2 YFSETQ, per germline. The V and J ends lost 0 bases and 13 bases respectively, with 10 bases between them. This CDR3 spans 11 amino acids. CDR3 DNA sequence: TGCGCCAGCAGCTTGGAAGAAGCGGTTTTCTTT. Its translation is CASSLEEAVFF.

This chain uses TRBV6-2 or TRBV6-3 with TRBJ2-7; TRBD2 matches at 11 bases. Trimming cost V 2 bases and J 7 bases; bases outside gene matches: 4. This CDR3 has 14 amino acids. Germline V gene sequence: CDR1 MNHEY, CDR2 SVGEGT. CDR3 loop: CASSYDRLAGEQYV. The CDR3 nucleotides are TGTGCCAGCAGTTACGACCGACTAGCGGGGGAGCAGTACGTC.

The chain uses TRBV10-3 and TRBJ2-3, with 10 bases fitting TRBD2. Losses at the gene ends were 11 bases for V and 6 bases for J; bases not matched to a gene: 8. The CDR3 sequence is 13 residues long. Germline assignment: CDR1 ENHRY and CDR2 SYGVKD. The DNA of the CDR3 is TGTGCCTCCAGCGGGGGGGCGATGGATACGCAGTATTTT. This sequence encodes CASSGGAMDTQYF.

The V call is TRBV7-3, the J call TRBJ1-1; D is ambiguous. The CDR3 loop spans 16 amino acids. V was cut by 1 base and J by 1 base, with 13 bases left in between. The germline V gene encodes CDR1 SGHTA and CDR2 FQGTGA. CDR3 loop: CASSLRGGHSNTEAFF. In DNA, the CDR3 is TGTGCCAGCAGCTTAAGGGGAGGCCACTCGAACACTGAAGCTTTCTTT.

This clone appeared a few times. An end of the junction does not agree with germline; a read error may underlie this. The genes are TRBV15 and TRBJ1-2; maybe TRBD1 (6 bases). The CDR3 is 11 amino acids. Germline CDR1 is LNHNV and CDR2 is YYDKDF (reference sequence). This CDR3 reads CATSRGTALAF. In nucleotides, the CDR3 is TGTGCCACCAGCAGAGGGACAGCCTTGGCCTTC.